The present T cell receptor beta chain was sequenced within a study of blood T cell repertoires in COVID-19. This clone was seen once. Method: immunoSEQ multiplex PCR; TCRdb's copy keeps in-frame clones and lacks some. The table shows about 280,000 clones, with about 85% occurring only once. Specimen: peripheral blood. This receptor was obtained from a human donor in a cohort sampled during active COVID-19.

CDR3: CASSLSGQVPGYTF. The CDR3 bases are TGTGCCAGCAGCTTATCCGGACAGGTCCCTGGCTACACCTTC. This chain joins TRBV7-2 and TRBJ1-2; 7 nucleotides match TRBD1. The germline V gene has CDR1 SGHTA and CDR2 FQGNSA. The CDR3 is 14 residues long. V shed 2 bases, J shed 7 bases, and the junction held 7 bases outside the gene matches.